Listed below are T cell receptor beta chains from one sample, sequenced in a study of blood T cell repertoires in COVID-19. Profiled with immunoSEQ multiplex PCR; TCRdb holds only in-frame clones, not every one. The table records 190,000 or so clones, 65% to 90% of them present only once. The source material was PBMCs or T cells enriched from blood (not recorded which). Source of these receptors: a woman in her twenties or thirties who had been exposed to COVID-19. Both conserved end residues are part of each CDR3. D genes are given only for firm matches. Not all rows give a size; the values are once, few, many and, for expanded clones, a class.

J	D	length	V	size	DNA	CDR3
TRBJ1-6	.	13	TRBV19	.	TGTGCCAGTTCGGGAGACTATAATTCACCCCTCCACTTT	CASSGDYNSPLHF
TRBJ2-1	TRBD2	17	TRBV24-1	.	TGTGCCACCAGTGATCGACTAGCGGGGGGGGATCATGGTGAGCAGTTCTTC	CATSDRLAGGDHGEQFF
TRBJ2-1	.	16	TRBV6-5	.	TGTGCCAGCAGTTACTCGCAGGGCCTACCCTACAATGAGCAGTTCTTC	CASSYSQGLPYNEQFF
TRBJ2-7	.	15	TRBV7-6	.	TGTGCCAGCAGCTTAGCGCCCGGGGAAGTCTACGAGCAGTACTTC	CASSLAPGEVYEQYF
TRBJ1-6	TRBD1	15	TRBV5-1	.	TGCGCCAGCAGCCCCAGGACAGGGGAGAATTCACCCCTCCACTTT	CASSPRTGENSPLHF
TRBJ2-5	TRBD2	15	TRBV5-1	.	TGCGCCAGCAGCAGCTGGACTAGCGGAGAAGAGACCCAGTACTTC	CASSSWTSGEETQYF
TRBJ1-2	TRBD1	16	TRBV5-1	.	TGCGCCAGCAGCCCCGGAATTACTGACAGGGCGAATGGCTACACCTTC	CASSPGITDRANGYTF
TRBJ1-5	.	14	TRBV15	.	TGTGCCACCAGCTCCAACAGGGTTGCCCAGCCCCAGCATTTT	CATSSNRVAQPQHF
TRBJ1-1	.	13	TRBV18	.	TGTGCCAGCTCCGTAGGAGAGAACACTGAAGCTTTCTTT	CASSVGENTEAFF
TRBJ2-3	.	15	TRBV27	.	TGTGCCAGCAGTTTACAGGGGACTATCACAGATACGCAGTATTTT	CASSLQGTITDTQYF
TRBJ2-7	.	17	TRBV5-1	.	TGCGCCAGCAGCCACATCCCCCAGAGGAATCAACCTAGTGAGCAGTACTTC	CASSHIPQRNQPSEQYF
TRBJ2-3	TRBD2	15	TRBV2	.	TGTGCCAGCAGCCCCACTAGCGGGGGGGCGGATACGCAGTATTTT	CASSPTSGGADTQYF
TRBJ2-3	TRBD2	15	TRBV5-1	.	TGCGCCAGCAGCTTCAATATAGCGGGTACAGATACGCAGTATTTT	CASSFNIAGTDTQYF
TRBJ1-2	.	15	TRBV4-2	once	TGTGCCAGCAGCCAAGAGGGCAGGGAAAACTATGGCTACACCTTC	CASSQEGRENYGYTF
TRBJ2-3	TRBD2	20	TRBV13	.	TGTGCCAGCTCACAAACTGAGAGGCTAGCGGGGGGGCGTCGCACAGATACGCAGTATTTT	CASSQTERLAGGRRTDTQYF
TRBJ2-7	TRBD1	13	TRBV19	.	TGTGCCACCTCGGGACAGTTCACCTACGAGCAGTACTTC	CATSGQFTYEQYF
TRBJ1-5	TRBD1	14	TRBV19	.	TGTGCCAGTAGGATACAGGGGAGCAATCAGCCCCAGCATTTT	CASRIQGSNQPQHF
TRBJ2-7	.	14	TRBV9	.	TGTGCCAGCAGCGTAGGGGGGGAAAAGGAGAAGCAGTACTTC	CASSVGGEKEKQYF
TRBJ2-3	.	17	TRBV12-5	.	TGTGCTAGTGGTTTGGTACGGGGACTTCGTGGGGCAGATACGCAGTATTTT	CASGLVRGLRGADTQYF
TRBJ2-7	TRBD1	14	TRBV2	.	TGTGCCAGCAATATCCAGGGGGAAAGATACGAGCAGTACTTC	CASNIQGERYEQYF
TRBJ1-1	.	13	TRBV30	.	TGTGCCTGGATTCAGGTAGGGAACACTGAAGCTTTCTTT	CAWIQVGNTEAFF
TRBJ1-3	TRBD1	14	TRBV19	.	TGTGCCAGTGCGGGGACAGGGGGCGGAAACACCATATATTTT	CASAGTGGGNTIYF
TRBJ1-1	.	13	TRBV7-8	.	TGTGCCAGCAGCTTAGCGCGGTGGACTGAAGCTTTCTTT	CASSLARWTEAFF
TRBJ2-1	.	13	TRBV7-8	once	TGTGCCAGCAGGTACCCGGGACTCCATGAGCAGTTCTTC	CASRYPGLHEQFF
TRBJ2-3	TRBD2	15	TRBV30	once	TGTGCCTGGGCCCCCGAAGCGGGACCTTCAGATACGCAGTATTTT	CAWAPEAGPSDTQYF
TRBJ1-5	.	13	TRBV10-3	.	TGTGCCATCACCGCCCAGGAGGACCAGCCCCAGCATTTT	CAITAQEDQPQHF
TRBJ2-1	.	13	TRBV5-6	.	TGTGCCAGCAGCTTGGCTACTTACAATGAGCAGTTCTTC	CASSLATYNEQFF
TRBJ1-2	.	13	TRBV29-1	.	TGCAGCGTTGTGGCGCTCGGGATCTATGGCTACACCTTC	CSVVALGIYGYTF
TRBJ1-5	.	15	TRBV27	.	TGTGCCAGCAGTCGGCGCCAGGGGACCCATCAGCCCCAGCATTTT	CASSRRQGTHQPQHF
TRBJ2-7	.	13	TRBV27	.	TGTGCCAGCAGTTATGGCGGTTACTACGAGCAGTACTTC	CASSYGGYYEQYF
TRBJ2-7	.	14	TRBV5-1	once	TGCGCCAGCATGACAGTAGCGGACTCCTACGAGCAGTACTTC	CASMTVADSYEQYF
TRBJ1-2	TRBD1	14	TRBV29-1	.	TGCAGCGCTGGACAGGGGGCGGTTGTCTATGGCTACACCTTC	CSAGQGAVVYGYTF
TRBJ1-2	TRBD1	15	TRBV7-6	.	TGTGCCAGCAGCTTTCCGGGACAGGGGGGACAAGGCTACACCTTC	CASSFPGQGGQGYTF
TRBJ1-6	TRBD1	15	TRBV6-5	.	TGTGCCAGCAGTCCGCGGGGACAGGGGAATTCACCCCTCCACTTT	CASSPRGQGNSPLHF
TRBJ2-5	.	12	TRBV24-1	.	TGTGCCACCATGGGCAGGGAAGAGACCCAGTACTTC	CATMGREETQYF
TRBJ2-7	.	13	TRBV30	.	TGTGCCTGGAGCTCCGGAGAGGAATACGAGCAGTACTTC	CAWSSGEEYEQYF
TRBJ2-1	.	11	TRBV20-1	.	TGCAGTGCGGGACACTACAATGAGCAGTTCTTC	CSAGHYNEQFF
TRBJ1-2	TRBD1	17	TRBV6-1	.	TGTGCCAGCAGTGAAAGTCCGACAGGGGAAGGTGGCTATGGCTACACCTTC	CASSESPTGEGGYGYTF
TRBJ1-2	.	13	TRBV18	.	TGTGCCAGCTCACCACGCGACAGCTATGGCTACACCTTC	CASSPRDSYGYTF
TRBJ2-3	TRBD2	15	TRBV29-1	.	TGCAGCGTTGAGGCGGGGGACCGGTGGGGAGATACGCAGTATTTT	CSVEAGDRWGDTQYF
TRBJ2-3	.	15	TRBV5-1	.	TGCGCCAGCAGCCCGGGGCAGGGGGGTGCAGATACGCAGTATTTT	CASSPGQGGADTQYF
TRBJ1-1	.	17	TRBV3-1/TRBV3-2	.	TGTGCCAGCAGGCACACCGGCTTTCAGGGGATGAACACTGAAGCTTTCTTT	CASRHTGFQGMNTEAFF
TRBJ2-1	TRBD1	15	TRBV25-1	.	TGTGCCAGCAGTCCCCGGGACAGTTCCTACAATGAGCAGTTCTTC	CASSPRDSSYNEQFF
TRBJ2-1	TRBD1	12	TRBV29-1	.	TGCAGCGTTGGGGACAGGGGGTATGAGCAGTTCTTC	CSVGDRGYEQFF
TRBJ2-7	.	15	TRBV5-1	.	TGCGCCAGCAGCTCCCGGTCGGGGATCTCCTACGAGCAGTACTTC	CASSSRSGISYEQYF
TRBJ1-6	.	16	TRBV5-1	.	TGCGCCAGCAGCTTGGCTGACTACAGCGGTAATTCACCCCTCCACTTT	CASSLADYSGNSPLHF
TRBJ1-2	.	15	TRBV27	.	TGTGCCAGCAGTTTATGGGCAGGGTCTAACTATGGCTACACCTTC	CASSLWAGSNYGYTF
TRBJ1-2	.	14	TRBV24-1	once	TGTGCCACCAGTGATGACACAAATAACTATGGCTACACCTTC	CATSDDTNNYGYTF
TRBJ2-7	TRBD1	15	TRBV4-1	.	TGCGCCAGCAGCCAACCCGGGACAGGGGCCTACGAGCAGTACTTC	CASSQPGTGAYEQYF
TRBJ1-2	TRBD1	14	TRBV24-1	.	TGTGCCACCCGAGACTCGACAGGGGGGAGTCGCTACACCTTC	CATRDSTGGSRYTF
TRBJ1-4	.	17	TRBV30	once	TGTGCCTGGAGTGTACGGGGAACACTTTATTATAATGAAAAACTGTTTTTT	CAWSVRGTLYYNEKLFF
TRBJ2-4	.	13	TRBV5-4	few	TGTGCCAGCAGCTTGGACATCAAAAACATTCAGTACTTC	CASSLDIKNIQYF
TRBJ1-1	.	14	TRBV5-1	.	TGCGCCAGCAGCTCACGAGGGGGAGGGGATGAAGCTTTCTTT	CASSSRGGGDEAFF
TRBJ2-3	.	13	TRBV12-3/TRBV12-4	few	TGTGCCAGCAGTCTACAGCACACAGATACGCAGTATTTT	CASSLQHTDTQYF
TRBJ2-7	.	15	TRBV5-1	.	TGCGCCAGCAGCTTGTCCACAGGCCAGACCTACGAGCAGTACTTC	CASSLSTGQTYEQYF
TRBJ1-3	.	16	TRBV9	.	TGTGCCAGCAGCGTAGGGGTGGCAGGGGCTGGAAACACCATATATTTT	CASSVGVAGAGNTIYF
TRBJ1-4	.	21	TRBV21-1	.	TGTGCCAGCACCAAAATACCCCCGGGACAGGGGGCCTACGAGGTCAATGAAAAACTGTTTTTT	CASTKIPPGQGAYEVNEKLFF